These 21 T cell receptor beta chains were all obtained from the same sample, sequenced in a study of CD8 T cells in ankylosing spondylitis. Each CDR3 protein is one row after TCRdb ran MiXCR on the 5' RACE reads. This sample has 250,000 to 350,000 distinct CDR3 sequences, with 20% to 25% found just once. The sequenced material came from blood, either unsorted or a sorted T cell fraction (not recorded which). All receptors derive from a female donor with ankylosing spondylitis or in good health (not recorded which).

This clonotype was recorded many times. V is TRBV20-1 and J is TRBJ2-4; TRBD1 matches at 7 bases. Trimming took 3 bases from V and 1 from J; bases not matched to a gene: 6. Germline CDR1 is DFQATT and CDR2 is SNEGSKA (reference sequence). The CDR3 has 15 amino acids. The CDR3: CSASFRTGAKNIQYF. CDR3 nucleotides: TGCAGTGCTAGTTTTCGGACAGGTGCCAAAAACATTCAGTACTTC.

This clonotype was seen only a few times. V and J are TRBV11-2 and TRBJ2-2, with D tentatively TRBD2 (5 bases). Germline loops: CDR1 SGHAT, CDR2 FQNNGV. CDR3 length: 15 residues. The ends were cut back, 5 bases at V and 0 bases at J, with 10 bases in the middle. In DNA, the CDR3 is TGTGCCAGCAGCCAACTAGTATCGAACACCGGGGAGCTGTTTTTT. It is translated as CASSQLVSNTGELFF.

This clonotype was picked up many times. J is TRBJ2-3 and V is TRBV29-1, with D unclear. The CDR3 contains 15 residues. Germline-derived CDR1 and CDR2 are SQVTM and ANQGSEA. Deletions cut 5 bases from V and 2 bases from J, with 17 bases between. CDR3 amino acids: CSVLPVAFNTDTQYF. CDR3 DNA sequence: TGCAGCGTTCTCCCAGTAGCATTTAACACAGATACGCAGTATTTT.

The rearrangement joins TRBV7-2 to TRBJ2-1, with 9 bases aligning to TRBD2. Germline V gene data show CDR1 as SGHTA and CDR2 as FQGNSA. V was clipped by 6 bases and J by 5 bases; unmatched bases: 8. CDR3 length: 15 amino acids. This chain's CDR3 is CASRLSSGEHNEQFF. CDR3 nucleotides: TGTGCCAGCAGGCTGTCTAGCGGGGAACACAATGAGCAGTTCTTC. The complete variable domain, with remaining parts taken from reference TRBV7-2 and TRBJ2-1, reads GAGVSQSPSNKVTEKGKDVELRCDPISGHTALYWYRQSLGQGLEFLIYFQGNSAPDKSGLPSDRFSAERTGGSVSTLTIQRTQQEDSAVYLCASRLSSGEHNEQFFGPGTRLTVL.

In its sample, this clonotype was seen a few times. Germline and junction disagree at one end, which may indicate a read error. This chain links TRBV20-1 with TRBJ2-3; 9 bases fit TRBD2. The CDR3 is 13 amino acids. Germline V gene lookup returns CDR1 DFQATT and CDR2 SNEGSKA (reference sequence). This CDR3 reads CARSGTSIDTQYF. The DNA of the CDR3 is TGCGCAAGGTCCGGGACTAGCATAGATACGCAGTATTTT.

This clonotype occurred many times. The chain is built from TRBV5-1 and TRBJ2-1, with 8 bases identical to TRBD2. The germline V gene has CDR1 SGHRS and CDR2 YFSETQ. V trimming: 2 bases; J trimming: 5 bases; junction bases outside the gene matches: 18. This CDR3 has 19 amino acids. The chain's CDR3 is CASSLHSPNGGRTNNEQFF. The CDR3 DNA follows: TGCGCCAGCAGCTTACATTCCCCCAATGGCGGGAGGACTAACAATGAGCAGTTCTTC.

The chain combines TRBV14 with TRBJ2-1; D possibly corresponds to TRBD2 (6 bases). Germline values: CDR1 SGHDN, CDR2 FVKESK. The V gene lost 0 bases and the J gene lost 12 bases, with 12 bases spanning the gap. The CDR3 is 13 amino acids. In DNA form, the CDR3 reads TGTGCCAGCAGCCAAGAGTTCCGGGGGATGCAGTTCTTC. It codes for CASSQEFRGMQFF.

V and J are TRBV9 and TRBJ2-3, with 10 bases fitting TRBD2. The CDR3 length is 20 residues. The germline V gene has CDR1 SGDLS and CDR2 YYNGEE. V dropped 0 bases and J dropped 2; count of bases not matched to a gene: 15. The DNA for the CDR3 is TGTGCCAGCAGCGTAGACCCCCCCCTTATAGCGGGAGGACCCACAGATACGCAGTATTTT. It yields the protein CASSVDPPLIAGGPTDTQYF.

This clonotype was recorded a few times. This rearrangement joins TRBV10-3 to TRBJ1-5; D unclear. This CDR3 region has 12 residues. From germline, CDR1 is ENHRY and CDR2 SYGVKD. V was cut by 4 bases and J by 5 bases, with 6 bases left in between. The CDR3 bases are TGTGCCATCAGTGGAGGAGATCAGCCCCAGCATTTT. The encoded protein is CAISGGDQPQHF.

The chain uses TRBV20-1 and TRBJ2-3; D uncertain. The CDR3 is made up of 15 amino acids. Trimming took off 3 bases at V and 2 bases at J, with 15 bases between the two ends. Germline CDR1 is DFQATT and CDR2 is SNEGSKA (reference sequence). CDR3 sequence: CSASLFVGFTDTQYF. The DNA for the CDR3 is TGCAGTGCTAGCCTTTTTGTCGGCTTCACAGATACGCAGTATTTT.

The chain has TRBV20-1 and TRBJ2-5, with a weak D call TRBD2 (6 bases). Germline V CDR1 and CDR2: DFQATT, SNEGSKA (reference sequence). V gave up 7 bases and J gave up 5 bases, with 23 bases separating them. The CDR3 has 15 amino acids. Here the CDR3 reads CSVQFPGRVLETQYF. The CDR3 coding sequence is TGCAGTGTTCAATTCCCCGGGAGAGTTTTGGAGACCCAGTACTTC.

This clonotype was seen more than once but under ten times. J is TRBJ2-3 and V is TRBV24-1; no definite D call. This CDR3 has 15 residues. Trimming removed 6 bases at V and 0 bases at J, with 12 bases between. Germline CDR1 KGHDR, CDR2 SFDVKD. CDR3 nucleotide sequence: TGTGCCACCAGTCCCGGCGGAGCTAGCACAGATACGCAGTATTTT. This encodes CATSPGGASTDTQYF.

This clonotype showed up just a few times. The chain recombines TRBV5-1 with TRBJ2-1; TRBD2 matches 14 bases. The trim removed 4 bases at V and 9 bases at J, leaving 6 bases unmatched. The germline gives CDR1 SGHRS, CDR2 YFSETQ. This CDR3 region has 15 residues. CDR3: CASSPGLAGVSEQFF. CDR3 nucleotide sequence: TGCGCCAGCAGCCCGGGACTAGCGGGAGTTAGTGAGCAGTTCTTC.

The V call is TRBV20-1, the J call TRBJ1-6; D not certain. Germline lookup yields CDR1 DFQATT and CDR2 SNEGSKA (reference sequence). V was shortened by 0 bases and J by 7 bases, with 13 bases between the two germline ends. The CDR3 sequence is 15 residues long. CDR3 DNA: TGCAGTGCTAGAGATGAGGCACATATCAATTCACCCCTCCACTTT. Protein product: CSARDEAHINSPLHF.

This clonotype was recorded at least ten times. J is TRBJ1-2 and V is TRBV11-2; no reliable D call. Per the germline V gene, CDR1 is SGHAT and CDR2 is FQNNGV. The V and J ends lost 0 bases and 5 bases respectively, with 7 bases between them. The CDR3 runs to 13 residues. The CDR3 region is CASSLDGRYGYTF. CDR3 nucleotides: TGTGCCAGCAGCTTAGATGGAAGATATGGCTACACCTTC.

This clonotype was seen more than once but under ten times. The V gene is TRBV20-1, the J gene TRBJ1-5; D is undetermined. Germline V lookup: CDR1 DFQATT, CDR2 SNEGSKA (reference sequence). V was cut by 5 bases and J by 5 bases, with 16 bases left in between. The CDR3 contains 14 residues. The CDR3 loop is CSAPFKGADQPQHF. The CDR3 nucleotides read TGCAGTGCTCCCTTTAAAGGAGCGGATCAGCCCCAGCATTTT.

This clonotype appeared many times. The chain combines TRBV12-3 or TRBV12-4 with TRBJ2-7; possibly TRBD1 for D (5 bases). Deletions cut 4 bases from V and 3 bases from J, with 7 bases between. This CDR3 has 12 residues. Here the CDR3 reads CASSSQGYEQYF. The DNA for the CDR3 is TGTGCCAGCAGTTCTCAGGGCTACGAGCAGTACTTC.

This clonotype occurred many times. V is TRBV20-1 and J is TRBJ2-3; D not certain. CDR1 and CDR2 from the germline V gene are DFQATT and SNEGSKA (reference sequence). V was pared by 4 bases and J by 1 base, with 3 bases between. The CDR3 extends over 11 amino acids. Here the CDR3 reads CSATGTDTQYF. Written as DNA, the CDR3 is TGCAGTGCTACTGGCACAGATACGCAGTATTTT.

CDR3 nucleotides: TGTGCCAGCAGTGACTCAGGGTACAATGAGCAGTTCTTC. This translates into CASSDSGYNEQFF. The chain combines TRBV6-4 with TRBJ2-1; no clear D. Trimming pared 0 bases from V and 4 bases from J, leaving 4 bases between. Germline assignment: CDR1 MRHNA and CDR2 SNTAGT. The CDR3 is made up of 13 amino acids.

The sample holds a few counts of this clonotype. The genes are TRBV6-1 and TRBJ1-1, with TRBD1 matching 8 bases. Trimming removed 7 bases from V and 5 bases from J; junction bases left unmatched: 6. The germline V gene has CDR1 MNHNS and CDR2 SASEGT. The CDR3 contains 13 residues. In DNA, the CDR3 is TGTGCCAGCACCAGGGGGCACCGAACTGAAGCTTTCTTT. This encodes CASTRGHRTEAFF.

This chain uses TRBV24-1 with TRBJ2-3, with TRBD2 identical over 12 bases. Germline V gene sequence: CDR1 KGHDR, CDR2 SFDVKD. V lost 4 bases, J lost 4 bases, and 14 bases stayed unmatched. CDR3 length: 19 residues. The DNA for the CDR3 is TGTGCCACCAGTGAGGGGAGGCCTAGCGGGAGGGCCCTGGCAGATACGCAGTATTTT. It codes for CATSEGRPSGRALADTQYF.